Shown below are 30 T cell receptor beta chains from a single sample sequenced in a study of Ad26.COV2.S vaccination and SARS-CoV-2 variants. The treatment here: 15 to 20 received Ad26.COV2.S at low or high dose, single or two shots; several received placebo; per-sample allocation not given. Specimen acquisition occurred on day 63 following the initial vaccine or placebo injection. The data were produced by immunoSEQ multiplex PCR, yet TCRdb's version contains in-frame clones alone and is incomplete. The sample has about 390,000 clones, about 90% seen once. Sequenced material: peripheral blood, taken in a trial of Ad26.COV2.S vaccine versus placebo. The receptors derive from a person between 18 and 59 years old who received the Ad26.COV2.S COVID-19 vaccine or a placebo.

The chain carries TRBV6-5 and TRBJ2-1; perhaps TRBD1 as D (6 bases). V was cut by 5 bases and J by 3 bases, with 11 bases left in between. The CDR3 has 14 residues. Germline-derived CDR1 and CDR2 are MNHEY and SVGAGI. This CDR3 reads CASSTGTSYNEQFF. DNA of the CDR3: TGTGCCAGCAGTACCGGGACAAGCTACAATGAGCAGTTCTTC.

The chain couples TRBV27 to TRBJ1-2; unclear D gene. The CDR3 contains 12 residues. Trimming removed 5 bases from V and 8 bases from J, with 12 bases in between. Germline values: CDR1 MNHEY, CDR2 SMNVEV (reference sequence). Here the CDR3 reads CASSPSGNGYTF. DNA of the CDR3: TGTGCCAGCAGTCCGTCGGGAAACGGCTACACCTTC.

The V and J genes are TRBV20-1 and TRBJ1-3; tentative D call: TRBD1 (6 bases). The CDR3 is 12 residues long. Germline CDR1 reads DFQATT; CDR2 reads SNEGSKA (reference sequence). Trimming removed 3 bases from V and 7 bases from J, with 10 bases in between. CDR3 in amino acids: CSASQGRNTIYF. DNA of the CDR3: TGCAGTGCTAGTCAGGGGAGGAACACCATATATTTT.

The rearrangement uses TRBV12-5 and TRBJ2-5; D possibly corresponds to TRBD2 (5 bases). This CDR3 is built from 14 residues. CDR1 is LGHNT and CDR2 is FRNRAP in the germline V gene. Trimming stripped 5 bases from V and 2 bases from J, with 12 bases between. The CDR3 region is CASGEGSIQETQYF. The CDR3 bases are TGTGCTAGTGGTGAGGGAAGTATACAAGAGACCCAGTACTTC.

V usage is TRBV4-2 and J usage is TRBJ1-5; D is perhaps TRBD1 (5 bases). The CDR3 has 15 amino acids. V was pared by 2 bases and J by 7 bases, with 15 bases between. Per germline, CDR1 LGHNA and CDR2 YNFKEQ. The CDR3 nucleotides are TGTGCCAGCAGCCAATCCCCAAGGGGTGACCAGCCCCAGCATTTT. Translation: CASSQSPRGDQPQHF.

V usage is TRBV18 and J usage is TRBJ1-2; 9 nucleotides align to TRBD1. CDR1 and CDR2 from the germline V gene are KGHSH and LQKENI. Trimming removed 1 base from V and 6 bases from J; junction bases left unmatched: 9. The CDR3 has 16 residues. CDR3 DNA sequence: TGTGCCAGCTCACCACTAACGGGGACAGGGCTTCATGGCTACACCTTC. This gives the protein CASSPLTGTGLHGYTF.

The chain combines TRBV27 with TRBJ1-5; TRBD1 matches at 7 bases. The CDR3 spans 15 residues. Trimming took 6 bases from V and 0 from J; bases not matched to a gene: 5. Germline V gene data show CDR1 as MNHEY and CDR2 as SMNVEV (reference sequence). CDR3 residues: CASRAGQISNQPQHF. For the CDR3, the DNA is TGTGCCAGCAGGGCGGGACAGATTAGCAATCAGCCCCAGCATTTT.

The chain joins TRBV7-8 to TRBJ2-1; no definite D call. The CDR3 is made up of 10 amino acids. Germline-derived CDR1 and CDR2 are SGHVS and FQNEAQ. V lost 8 bases and J lost 13, with 12 bases in between. The CDR3 region is CASGDSAQFF. As DNA, the CDR3 is TGTGCCAGCGGCGACTCGGCCCAGTTCTTC.

The chain has TRBV5-1 and TRBJ2-1; D is ambiguous. Trimming removed 9 bases at V and 5 bases at J, with 9 bases between. The germline CDR1 and CDR2 sequences are SGHRS and YFSETQ. The CDR3 spans 11 residues. CDR3 protein: CATAGNNEQFF. The CDR3 DNA sequence: TGCGCCACCGCTGGGAACAATGAGCAGTTCTTC.

This chain joins TRBV6-5 and TRBJ2-2, with 12 bases matching TRBD2. Germline assignment: CDR1 MNHEY and CDR2 SVGAGI. The trim removed 7 bases at V and 2 bases at J, leaving 2 bases unmatched. The CDR3 has 15 amino acids. This CDR3 reads CASTSGGANTGELFF. The CDR3 nucleotides are TGTGCCAGCACTAGCGGGGGGGCCAACACCGGGGAGCTGTTTTTT.

The chain uses TRBV3-1 (or the pseudogene TRBV3-2) and TRBJ1-1; a possible D gene is TRBD1 (6 bases). Germline-derived CDR1 and CDR2 are LGHDT and YNNKEL (reference sequence). Trimming removed 1 base at V and 1 base at J, with 7 bases between. The CDR3 contains 14 residues. The CDR3 is CASSQAGQNTEAFF. For the CDR3, the DNA is TGTGCCAGCAGCCAAGCGGGACAGAACACTGAAGCTTTCTTT.

The V and J genes are TRBV25-1 and TRBJ1-3; no reliable D call. CDR1 and CDR2 from the germline V gene are MGHDK and SYGVNS. The CDR3 runs 15 residues. V was cut by 6 bases and J by 4 bases, with 16 bases left in between. The CDR3 DNA is TGTGCCAGCAGCGCGGCGGGGAAGACAGGAAACACCATATATTTT. Its protein is CASSAAGKTGNTIYF.

This sequence joins TRBV5-5 and TRBJ2-3, with D tentatively TRBD2 (5 bases). Germline V gene lookup returns CDR1 SGHKS and CDR2 YYEKEE (reference sequence). The CDR3 has 16 residues. V was cut by 4 bases and J by 4 bases, with 19 bases left in between. The CDR3 loop is CASSRWGAEGSDTQYF. DNA for the CDR3: TGTGCCAGCAGCCGTTGGGGTGCAGAGGGCTCAGATACGCAGTATTTT.

The V and J genes are TRBV9 and TRBJ2-3; either TRBD1 or TRBD2 may fit D (6 bases each). Trimming removed 6 bases at V and 2 bases at J, with 16 bases between. Germline CDR1 is SGDLS and CDR2 is YYNGEE. This CDR3 is built from 15 residues. The CDR3 protein is CASNGAGGTTDTQYF. In nucleotides, the CDR3 is TGTGCCAGCAATGGAGCCGGGGGCACCACAGATACGCAGTATTTT.

The CDR3 loop is CAWSYIRRGLDEQYF. The CDR3 nucleotides read TGTGCCTGGAGTTATATCCGGAGGGGGCTCGACGAGCAGTACTTC. The chain joins TRBV30 to TRBJ2-7; tentative D call: TRBD1 (7 bases). Germline V gene lookup returns CDR1 GTSNPN and CDR2 SVGIG (reference sequence). The CDR3 contains 15 residues. Trimming shortened V by 2 bases and J by 5 bases, and 19 bases separated the two germline ends. The full variable domain, with the rest looked up from reference TRBV30 and TRBJ2-7, is SQTIHQWPATLVQPVGSPLSLECTVEGTSNPNLYWYRQAAGRGLQLLFYSVGIGQISSEVPQNLSASRPQDRQFILSSKKLLLSDSGFYLCAWSYIRRGLDEQYFGPGTRLTVT.

This clone was detected once. The chain is built from TRBV10-3 and TRBJ1-2; TRBD1 aligns across 7 bases. Trimming cost V 2 bases and J 1 base; bases outside gene matches: 4. CDR1 and CDR2 (germline): ENHRY, SYGVKD. The length of the CDR3 is 15 residues. This CDR3 reads CAISEPRQGNYGYTF. The CDR3, as DNA: TGTGCCATCAGTGAGCCAAGACAGGGTAACTATGGCTACACCTTC.

The genes are TRBV5-1 and TRBJ1-4, with D tentatively TRBD1 (6 bases). V lost 2 bases and J 4 bases, leaving 9 bases between the germline ends. Germline V gene lookup returns CDR1 SGHRS and CDR2 YFSETQ. The CDR3 spans 14 residues. This CDR3 reads CASSFLGGNEKLFF. DNA of the CDR3: TGCGCCAGCAGCTTTTTAGGGGGTAATGAAAAACTGTTTTTT. Filled out from reference TRBV5-1 and TRBJ1-4, the complete variable domain reads KAGVTQTPRYLIKTRGQQVTLSCSPISGHRSVSWYQQTPGQGLQFLFEYFSETQRNKGNFPGRFSGRQFSNSRSEMNVSTLELGDSALYLCASSFLGGNEKLFFGSGTQLSVL.

To note about this clone: Different DNA sequences within this sample yield the same CDR3. The chain is built from TRBV6-5 and TRBJ1-1; possible D gene TRBD1, 5 bases. With 0 bases removed from V and 1 base from J, the gap between germline ends came to 9 bases. This CDR3 is built from 15 residues. Germline V gives CDR1 MNHEY, CDR2 SVGAGI. The CDR3 spells CASSYSGGTNTEAFF. The CDR3 DNA is TGTGCCAGCAGTTACTCTGGCGGGACGAACACTGAAGCTTTCTTT.

This sequence joins TRBV7-2 and TRBJ2-3, with 11 bases lining up with TRBD2. The CDR3 is made up of 18 amino acids. From germline, CDR1 is SGHTA and CDR2 FQGNSA. After removal of 2 bases from V and 2 bases from J, the junction contained 9 bases not matched to a gene. The CDR3: CASSLPRLAGGHTDTQYF. CDR3 in DNA: TGTGCCAGCAGCTTACCCAGGCTAGCGGGGGGACACACAGATACGCAGTATTTT.

In DNA form, the CDR3 reads TGCAGCGTTGATTTTGGGACAGGGGGAGAGACCCAGTACTTC. As protein: CSVDFGTGGETQYF. The chain carries TRBV29-1 and TRBJ2-5; 11 nucleotides align to TRBD1. There are 14 residues in the CDR3. After removal of 3 bases from V and 4 bases from J, the junction contained 4 bases not matched to a gene. CDR1 is SQVTM, CDR2 ANQGSEA, per germline.

The chain carries TRBV18 and TRBJ1-2; D remains ambiguous. Trimming removed 1 base at V and 0 bases at J, with 12 bases between. Per the germline V gene, CDR1 is KGHSH and CDR2 is LQKENI. The CDR3 sequence is 16 residues long. In DNA, the CDR3 is TGTGCCAGCTCACCACAGGCAGCTAACACTAACTATGGCTACACCTTC. It yields the protein CASSPQAANTNYGYTF. Using reference TRBV18 and TRBJ1-2 for the parts outside the CDR3, the full variable domain is NAGVMQNPRHLVRRRGQEARLRCSPMKGHSHVYWYRQLPEEGLKFMVYLQKENIIDESGMPKERFSAEFPKEGPSILRIQQVVRGDSAAYFCASSPQAANTNYGYTFGSGTRLTVV.

In this sample, this clone turned up a few times. The J gene is TRBJ2-7, the V gene TRBV6-5; 7 nucleotides agree with TRBD2. CDR1 and CDR2 from the germline V gene are MNHEY and SVGAGI. This CDR3 contains 15 residues. J lost 3 bases, V lost 0 bases, and 5 bases had no gene match. This CDR3 is CASSYSNTGGYEQYF. As DNA, the CDR3 is TGTGCCAGCAGTTACTCTAATACGGGGGGCTACGAGCAGTACTTC.

The V gene is TRBV5-1, the J gene TRBJ1-3; D unresolved. Trimming removed 0 bases from V and 4 bases from J, with 5 bases in between. The CDR3 loop spans 13 amino acids. Germline CDR1 is SGHRS and CDR2 is YFSETQ. CDR3 coding DNA: TGCGCCAGCAGCTTGGCGGGCGGAAACACCATATATTTT. As protein: CASSLAGGNTIYF. Full variable domain (outside the CDR3, taken from reference TRBV5-1 and TRBJ1-3): KAGVTQTPRYLIKTRGQQVTLSCSPISGHRSVSWYQQTPGQGLQFLFEYFSETQRNKGNFPGRFSGRQFSNSRSEMNVSTLELGDSALYLCASSLAGGNTIYFGEGSWLTVV.

This clone was picked up one time. The genes are TRBV3-1 (or the pseudogene TRBV3-2) and TRBJ2-5; 10 positions agree with TRBD2. CDR3 length equals 18 residues. Germline assignment: CDR1 LGHDT and CDR2 YNNKEL (reference sequence). The V segment lost 4 bases and the J segment 2 bases; nucleotides outside the gene matches: 13. The CDR3 is CASSPPALAGVLQETQYF. The CDR3 bases are TGTGCCAGCAGCCCCCCAGCCCTAGCGGGGGTTCTACAAGAGACCCAGTACTTC.

This clone appeared once. This rearrangement joins TRBV11-2 to TRBJ2-7; 8 bases align to TRBD2. The CDR3 is 15 amino acids. From germline, CDR1 is SGHAT and CDR2 FQNNGV. V dropped 7 bases and J dropped 2; count of bases not matched to a gene: 10. Here the CDR3 DNA reads TGTGCCAGCACCCAGGTGGGACTAGATCCCTACGAGCAGTACTTC. Translated: CASTQVGLDPYEQYF.

The J gene is TRBJ1-6, the V gene TRBV18; unclear D gene. The CDR3 has 13 residues. V dropped 1 base and J dropped 8 bases, with 6 bases sitting between them. Germline V gene lookup returns CDR1 KGHSH and CDR2 LQKENI. DNA of the CDR3: TGTGCCAGCTCACCACGGTGGGATTCACCCCTCCACTTT. This codes for CASSPRWDSPLHF.

The genes are TRBV4-1 and TRBJ2-1; a weak D match, TRBD1 (6 bases). V lost 5 bases and J lost 13, with 15 bases in between. From germline, CDR1 is MGHRA and CDR2 YSYEKL. The CDR3 has 12 residues. CDR3 loop: CASSLGGGSQFF. CDR3 DNA sequence: TGCGCCAGCAGCTTAGGGGGTGGTAGCCAGTTCTTC.

The chain couples TRBV5-1 to TRBJ1-6; D unclear. Germline V gene data show CDR1 as SGHRS and CDR2 as YFSETQ. The CDR3 runs to 15 residues. Trimming pared 0 bases from V and 10 bases from J, leaving 14 bases between. Here the CDR3 reads CASSLDPSTTSPLHF. CDR3 in DNA: TGCGCCAGCAGCTTGGACCCTAGTACCACATCACCCCTCCACTTT.

The chain uses TRBV4-3 and TRBJ1-2; TRBD1 matches at 9 bases. The CDR3 loop spans 16 amino acids. Trimming removed 3 bases from V and 4 bases from J; junction bases left unmatched: 9. CDR1 LGHNA and CDR2 YSLEER come from the germline V gene. The chain's CDR3 is CASSHLQGALGYGYTF. The CDR3 DNA sequence: TGCGCCAGCAGCCATTTACAGGGGGCGCTTGGCTATGGCTACACCTTC.

This clone was detected only once. This sequence joins TRBV6-2 or TRBV6-3 and TRBJ1-1; no reliable D call. V lost 5 bases and J 3 bases, leaving 13 bases between the germline ends. Germline CDR1 MNHEY, CDR2 SVGEGT. The length of the CDR3 is 14 residues. Here the CDR3 reads CASSPVGFDTEAFF. The CDR3 bases are TGTGCCAGCAGTCCGGTGGGGTTTGACACTGAAGCTTTCTTT.